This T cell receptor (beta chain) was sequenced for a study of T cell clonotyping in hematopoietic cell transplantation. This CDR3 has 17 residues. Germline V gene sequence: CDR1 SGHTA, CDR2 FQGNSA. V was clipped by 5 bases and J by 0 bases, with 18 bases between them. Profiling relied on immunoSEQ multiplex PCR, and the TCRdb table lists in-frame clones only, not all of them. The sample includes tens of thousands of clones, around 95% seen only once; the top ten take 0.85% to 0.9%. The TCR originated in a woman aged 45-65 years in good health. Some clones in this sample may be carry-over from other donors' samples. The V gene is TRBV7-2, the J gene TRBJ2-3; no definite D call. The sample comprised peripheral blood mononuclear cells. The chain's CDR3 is CASSPGLSTSSTDTQYF. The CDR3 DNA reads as TGTGCCAGCAGCCCCGGCCTTAGCACCTCTAGCACAGATACGCAGTATTTT.